A single sample is the source of the 29 T cell receptor beta chains below, sequenced in a study of technical replicates of blood from several donors. Profiled with immunoSEQ multiplex PCR; TCRdb holds only in-frame clones, not every one. Here the sample spans roughly 16,000 clones, 80% to 90% being singletons. Sequences were obtained from PBMCs. The receptors were gathered from a human donor in good health.

J is TRBJ2-2 and V is TRBV19; maybe TRBD2 (6 bases). Germline CDR1 LNHDA, CDR2 SQIVND (reference sequence). CDR3 length equals 15 residues. The V end lost 3 bases, the J end lost 6 bases, and 14 bases lay between the germline ends. CDR3 sequence reads: CASSIVFGGPGELFF. DNA of the CDR3: TGTGCCAGTAGTATCGTCTTCGGGGGACCCGGGGAGCTGTTTTTT. The entire variable domain, with the rest obtained from reference TRBV19 and TRBJ2-2, is as follows: DGGITQSPKYLFRKEGQNVTLSCEQNLNHDAMYWYRQDPGQGLRLIYYSQIVNDFQKGDIAEGYSVSREKKESFPLTVTSAQKNPTAFYLCASSIVFGGPGELFFGEGSRLTVL.

This clone was recorded only once. The chain carries TRBV10-3 and TRBJ2-7; tentative D call: TRBD1 (5 bases). With 5 bases removed from V and 5 bases from J, the gap between germline ends came to 16 bases. In germline, CDR1 is ENHRY, CDR2 SYGVKD. CDR3 length: 14 amino acids. For the CDR3, the DNA is TGTGCCATCAGTTCGCGACCGGACACACACGAGCAGTACTTC. This sequence encodes CAISSRPDTHEQYF.

This clone was found once. The chain recombines TRBV2 with TRBJ2-7, with 9 bases fitting TRBD2. CDR1 and CDR2 (germline): SNHLY, FYNNEI. Trimming removed 0 bases from V and 4 bases from J; junction bases left unmatched: 4. The CDR3 sequence is 15 residues long. CDR3 coding DNA: TGTGCCAGCAGTGAAGCTAGCGGGAGTGGATACGAGCAGTACTTC. Protein: CASSEASGSGYEQYF.

This clone was detected once. The chain links TRBV2 to TRBJ2-7; 9 bases map to TRBD2. Germline V gene data show CDR1 as SNHLY and CDR2 as FYNNEI. After removal of 5 bases from V and 7 bases from J, the junction contained 12 bases not matched to a gene. This CDR3 region has 15 residues. The CDR3 bases are TGTGCCAGCAGTCCGACTAGCGGACGCCAGGGGGAGCAGTACTTC. Residues: CASSPTSGRQGEQYF.

The gene calls are TRBV6-5 and TRBJ2-1; a possible D gene is TRBD2 (6 bases). The V and J ends lost 8 bases and 2 bases respectively, with 13 bases between them. CDR1 and CDR2 (germline): MNHEY, SVGAGI. The CDR3 totals 14 residues. The CDR3 DNA follows: TGTGCCAGCGGCCGGGAGTTCACCTACAATGAGCAGTTCTTC. This encodes CASGREFTYNEQFF.

The rearrangement joins TRBV11-2 to TRBJ2-1; 11 bases fit TRBD2. CDR3 length: 13 residues. V shed 7 bases and J 7 bases; nucleotides not matched to a gene: 3. Germline-derived CDR1 and CDR2 are SGHAT and FQNNGV. The CDR3 is CASKTSGINEQFF. For the CDR3, the DNA is TGTGCCAGCAAGACTAGCGGGATTAATGAGCAGTTCTTC.

V usage is TRBV7-8 and J usage is TRBJ2-1; D ambiguous. V was cut by 8 bases and J by 3 bases, with 8 bases left in between. Germline V gives CDR1 SGHVS, CDR2 FQNEAQ. This CDR3 region has 12 residues. CDR3 loop: CASRSYYNEQFF. In DNA form, the CDR3 reads TGTGCCAGCCGGTCTTACTACAATGAGCAGTTCTTC.

The genes are TRBV4-2 and TRBJ1-3; tentatively, D is TRBD1 (6 bases). Looked up from germline, CDR1 is LGHNA and CDR2 is YNFKEQ. Trimming cost V 2 bases and J 0 bases, with 14 bases left between them. The CDR3 consists of 17 residues. CDR3 coding DNA: TGTGCCAGCAGCCAACCCGGACAGTCCCTCTCTGGAAACACCATATATTTT. It specifies CASSQPGQSLSGNTIYF.

J is TRBJ2-3 and V is TRBV7-6; TRBD2 is a possible D gene (6 bases). The CDR3 consists of 16 residues. The germline V and J ends were trimmed by 2 bases and 4 bases, with 16 bases remaining between them. Germline V CDR1 and CDR2: SGHVS, FNYEAQ. The CDR3 reads CASSLLNSGSSDTQYF. The CDR3 bases are TGTGCCAGCAGCTTATTGAATAGCGGAAGTTCAGATACGCAGTATTTT.

The V call is TRBV5-6, the J call TRBJ1-1, with a possible D match to TRBD1 (6 bases). Germline lookup yields CDR1 SGHDT and CDR2 YYEEEE. V gave up 3 bases and J gave up 1 base, with 10 bases separating them. The CDR3 spans 14 residues. The CDR3 here is CASSYGGGNTEAFF. The CDR3 nucleotides are TGTGCCAGCAGCTATGGGGGCGGGAACACTGAAGCTTTCTTT.

V usage is TRBV27 and J usage is TRBJ1-1, with D unresolved. Germline V gene data show CDR1 as MNHEY and CDR2 as SMNVEV (reference sequence). V shed 0 bases and J shed 6 bases, with 23 bases lying between them. CDR3 length: 18 residues. Written as DNA, the CDR3 is TGTGCCAGCAGTTTATCGTCGGGGTTGGACTGGGGTTACGCTGAAGCTTTCTTT. It specifies CASSLSSGLDWGYAEAFF.

The chain couples TRBV19 to TRBJ2-1, with D possibly matching TRBD2 (6 bases). The V gene's germline CDR1 is LNHDA and CDR2 SQIVND (reference sequence). This CDR3 contains 13 residues. Written as DNA, the CDR3 is TGTGCGTCGGGACTCCGGGGGTACAATGAGCAGTTCTTC. It codes for CASGLRGYNEQFF. The whole variable domain, filled in from reference TRBV19 and TRBJ2-1, reads DGGITQSPKYLFRKEGQNVTLSCEQNLNHDAMYWYRQDPGQGLRLIYYSQIVNDFQKGDIAEGYSVSREKKESFPLTVTSAQKNPTAFYLCASGLRGYNEQFFGPGTRLTVL.

This clone appeared a single time. The genes are TRBV28 and TRBJ2-1; 9 bases are a match to TRBD1. V was clipped by 4 bases and J by 8 bases; unmatched bases: 9. Germline V gene data show CDR1 as MDHEN and CDR2 as SYDVKM. This CDR3 comprises 15 residues. The CDR3 sequence: CASSSPGQGSDEQFF. DNA for the CDR3: TGTGCCAGCAGTTCCCCGGGACAGGGAAGTGATGAGCAGTTCTTC.

V is TRBV27 and J is TRBJ2-5; 7 bases agree with TRBD1. The CDR3 totals 14 residues. V gave up 2 bases and J gave up 1 base; unmatched junction bases: 1. The germline V gene encodes CDR1 MNHEY and CDR2 SMNVEV (reference sequence). The CDR3 DNA is TGTGCCAGCAGTTTACGGACAGGCCAAGAGACCCAGTACTTC. Translating it yields CASSLRTGQETQYF.

The J gene is TRBJ2-1, the V gene TRBV6-1; TRBD2 aligns across 10 bases. CDR1 and CDR2 (germline): MNHNS, SASEGT. Unmatched junction bases numbered 19, after V lost 6 bases and J lost 2 bases. This CDR3 contains 20 residues. CDR3 coding DNA: TGTGCCAGCAGGGAAACCCGGAGGACTAGCGGTGAGAGGGCCTACAATGAGCAGTTCTTC. Its protein is CASRETRRTSGERAYNEQFF.

The chain employs TRBV11-3 and TRBJ2-7; D may be TRBD1 (5 bases). The CDR3 totals 12 residues. Trimming removed 5 bases at V and 4 bases at J, with 9 bases between. Germline V gene sequence: CDR1 SGHNT, CDR2 YENEEA. The CDR3 DNA sequence: TGTGCCAGCAGCGATACAGGATACGAGCAGTACTTC. Its translation is CASSDTGYEQYF.

The chain uses TRBV21-1 and TRBJ2-7; the D call TRBD2 from the table was never checked on the DNA. TRBV21-1 is described as a pseudogene. The CDR3 has 17 residues. The CDR3 bases are TGTGCCAGCAGCAAATACCTTCTAGCGGGAGACCCCTACGAGCAGTACTTC. Amino acids: CASSKYLLAGDPYEQYF.

This clone was recorded only once. The chain combines TRBV11-2 with TRBJ2-7; D call uncertain. The CDR3 runs to 15 residues. CDR1 is SGHAT and CDR2 is FQNNGV in the germline V gene. Trimming took 0 bases from V and 5 from J, leaving 14 bases between them. The CDR3 nucleotides are TGTGCCAGCAGCTTAGATCGTCCGCAATCTAACGAGCAGTACTTC. It specifies CASSLDRPQSNEQYF.

V gene TRBV7-9 combines with J gene TRBJ2-3, with D perhaps matching TRBD2 (6 bases). Germline-derived CDR1 and CDR2 are SEHNR and FQNEAQ (reference sequence). With 7 bases removed from V and 5 bases from J, the gap between germline ends came to 13 bases. The CDR3 is made up of 13 amino acids. CDR3 coding DNA: TGTGCCAGCACCCGGAGGGTGGGAGATACGCAGTATTTT. This sequence encodes CASTRRVGDTQYF.

This clone showed up just a few times. The genes are TRBV2 and TRBJ1-1; 10 bases are shared with TRBD1. This CDR3 has 12 residues. Per the germline V gene, CDR1 is SNHLY and CDR2 is FYNNEI. The trim removed 4 bases at V and 8 bases at J, leaving 1 base unmatched. CDR3 amino acids: CASSGQGAEAFF. The CDR3 DNA follows: TGTGCCAGCAGTGGACAGGGGGCCGAAGCTTTCTTT.

The gene calls are TRBV9 and TRBJ1-6; 10 bases are shared with TRBD1. The V gene's germline CDR1 is SGDLS and CDR2 YYNGEE. There are 14 residues in the CDR3. The V gene end was trimmed by 3 bases and the J gene end by 10 bases; junction bases not matched to a gene: 4. The CDR3 sequence: CASSGVTGGSPLHF. The CDR3 DNA sequence: TGTGCCAGCAGCGGGGTGACAGGGGGCTCACCCCTCCACTTT.

The V and J genes are TRBV18 and TRBJ1-5, with D possibly TRBD1 on 5 matching bases. V was trimmed by 4 bases and J by 7 bases, leaving 17 bases between them. The CDR3 runs 15 residues. Per germline, CDR1 KGHSH and CDR2 LQKENI. CDR3 protein: CASSQAVGGEQPQHF. In DNA form, the CDR3 reads TGTGCCAGCTCACAGGCGGTCGGAGGGGAACAGCCCCAGCATTTT.

CDR3 coding DNA: TGTGCCAGCAGTTTCTTAGCGTTCGCGAACACCGGGGAGCTGTTTTTT. The encoded protein is CASSFLAFANTGELFF. The genes are TRBV27 and TRBJ2-2; a possible D gene is TRBD2 (5 bases). V lost 3 bases and J lost 0, with 11 bases in between. Germline CDR1 reads MNHEY; CDR2 reads SMNVEV (reference sequence). This CDR3 spans 16 amino acids.

This sequence joins TRBV19 and TRBJ1-5, with 7 positions matching TRBD1. Germline V lookup: CDR1 LNHDA, CDR2 SQIVND (reference sequence). Trimming at V came to 3 bases and at J to 2 bases, leaving 16 bases not matched to a gene. This CDR3 region has 19 residues. The DNA for the CDR3 is TGTGCCAGTAGTATGGTGAAGGGGGCAATCGGTATTGGCAATCAGCCCCAGCATTTT. Residues: CASSMVKGAIGIGNQPQHF.

This sequence joins TRBV20-1 and TRBJ2-3, with 7 bases aligning to TRBD1. The CDR3 is 11 amino acids. Germline CDR1 is DFQATT and CDR2 is SNEGSKA (reference sequence). The V and J ends lost 5 bases and 8 bases, in that order; junction bases with no gene match: 4. The CDR3 DNA reads as TGCAGTGCTGAACAGGGGCGTACGCAGTATTTT. Translating gives CSAEQGRTQYF.

The CDR3 loop is CAWSRGHNYGYTF. Here the CDR3 DNA reads TGTGCCTGGAGCCGTGGGCACAACTATGGCTACACCTTC. The chain combines TRBV30 with TRBJ1-2, with unresolved D. The CDR3 length is 13 residues. Germline CDR1 reads GTSNPN; CDR2 reads SVGIG (reference sequence). V was pared by 3 bases and J by 2 bases, with 10 bases between.

The genes are TRBV5-1 and TRBJ2-7; possibly TRBD1 for D (6 bases). V lost 1 base to trimming and J lost 3 bases, with 14 bases between them. The CDR3 extends over 15 amino acids. Germline loops: CDR1 SGHRS, CDR2 YFSETQ. DNA for the CDR3: TGCGCCAGCAGCTTGTCTTCCGGGACATACTACGAGCAGTACTTC. This sequence encodes CASSLSSGTYYEQYF.

This clone occurred once. The V call is TRBV7-9, the J call TRBJ2-2, with 10 bases fitting TRBD2. The junction had 8 bases not matched to a gene; V was cut back by 5 bases and J by 5 bases. CDR3 length: 16 residues. The V gene's germline CDR1 is SEHNR and CDR2 FQNEAQ (reference sequence). Written as DNA, the CDR3 is TGTGCCAGCAGCCCGGCTAGCGGGAGCGGGACCGGGGAGCTGTTTTTT. Its translation is CASSPASGSGTGELFF.

V and J are TRBV28 and TRBJ2-1; D might be TRBD1 (6 bases). V dropped 1 base and J dropped 6 bases, with 7 bases sitting between them. This CDR3 contains 13 residues. Germline V gene sequence: CDR1 MDHEN, CDR2 SYDVKM. The CDR3 DNA reads TGTGCCAGCAGTTTATCAGGGGTCAATGAGCAGTTCTTC. Protein: CASSLSGVNEQFF.